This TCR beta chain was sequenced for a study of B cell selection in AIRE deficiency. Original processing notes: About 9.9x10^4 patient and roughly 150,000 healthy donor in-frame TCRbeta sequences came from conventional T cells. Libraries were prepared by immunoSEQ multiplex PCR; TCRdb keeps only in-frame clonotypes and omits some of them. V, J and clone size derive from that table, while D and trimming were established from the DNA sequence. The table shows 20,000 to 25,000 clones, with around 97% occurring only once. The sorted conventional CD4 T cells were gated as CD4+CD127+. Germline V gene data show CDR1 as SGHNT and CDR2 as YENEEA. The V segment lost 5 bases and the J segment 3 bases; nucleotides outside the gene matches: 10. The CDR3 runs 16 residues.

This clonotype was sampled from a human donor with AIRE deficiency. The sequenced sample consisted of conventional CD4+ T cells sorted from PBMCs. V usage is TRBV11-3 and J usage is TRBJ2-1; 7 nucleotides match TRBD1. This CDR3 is CASSLSWGQHYNEQFF. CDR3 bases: TGTGCCAGCAGCCTCTCCTGGGGACAGCACTACAATGAGCAGTTCTTC.